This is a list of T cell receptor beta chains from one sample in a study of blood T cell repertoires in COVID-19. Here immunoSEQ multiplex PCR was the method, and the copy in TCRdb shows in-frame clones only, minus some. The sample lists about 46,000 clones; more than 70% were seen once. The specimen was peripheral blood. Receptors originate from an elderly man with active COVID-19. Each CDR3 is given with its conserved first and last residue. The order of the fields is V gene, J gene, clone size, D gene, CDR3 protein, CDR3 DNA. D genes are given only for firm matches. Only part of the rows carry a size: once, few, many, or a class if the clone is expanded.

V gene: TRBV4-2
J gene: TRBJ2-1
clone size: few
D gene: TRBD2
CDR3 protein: CASSHRSGRAGNEQFF
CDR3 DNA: TGTGCCAGCAGCCACCGGAGCGGGAGGGCCGGGAATGAGCAGTTCTTC

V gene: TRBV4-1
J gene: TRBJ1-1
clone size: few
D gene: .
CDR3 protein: CASSPDTGNTEAFF
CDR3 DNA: TGCGCCAGCAGCCCCGATACAGGGAACACTGAAGCTTTCTTT

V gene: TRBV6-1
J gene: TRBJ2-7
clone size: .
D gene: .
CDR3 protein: CASSDIGLPSYEQYF
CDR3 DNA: TGTGCCAGCAGTGACATCGGACTGCCGTCCTACGAGCAGTACTTC

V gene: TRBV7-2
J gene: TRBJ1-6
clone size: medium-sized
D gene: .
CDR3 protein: CASSLDRTYNSPLHF
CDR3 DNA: TGTGCCAGCAGCCTAGACAGGACATATAATTCACCCCTCCACTTT

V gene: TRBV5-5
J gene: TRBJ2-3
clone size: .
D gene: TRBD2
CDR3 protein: CASSSSGRAGGDTQYF
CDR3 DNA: TGTGCCAGCAGCTCCAGCGGGAGGGCCGGGGGAGATACGCAGTATTTT

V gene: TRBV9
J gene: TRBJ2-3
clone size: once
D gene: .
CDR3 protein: CASSGVQGTQYF
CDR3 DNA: TGTGCCAGCAGCGGGGTTCAGGGTACGCAGTATTTT

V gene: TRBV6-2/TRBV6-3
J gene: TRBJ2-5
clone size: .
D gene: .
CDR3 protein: CASSSENTGYETQYF
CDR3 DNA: TGTGCCAGCAGTTCCGAAAATACAGGGTACGAGACCCAGTACTTC

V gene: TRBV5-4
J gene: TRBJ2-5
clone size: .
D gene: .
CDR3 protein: CASSLVGAETQYF
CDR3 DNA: TGTGCCAGCAGCTTGGTGGGCGCAGAGACCCAGTACTTC

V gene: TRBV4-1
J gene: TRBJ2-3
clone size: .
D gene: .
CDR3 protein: CASSQDSLGVDTQYF
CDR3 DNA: TGCGCCAGCAGCCAAGATTCCCTCGGAGTAGATACGCAGTATTTT

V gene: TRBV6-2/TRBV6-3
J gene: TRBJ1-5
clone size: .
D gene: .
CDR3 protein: CASSYGRVRGNQPQHF
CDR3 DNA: TGTGCCAGCAGTTACGGTCGGGTGCGGGGCAATCAGCCCCAGCATTTT

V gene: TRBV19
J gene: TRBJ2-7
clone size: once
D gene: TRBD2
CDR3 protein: CASSIASGRTYEQYF
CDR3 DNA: TGTGCCAGTAGTATAGCTAGCGGGAGGACCTACGAGCAGTACTTC

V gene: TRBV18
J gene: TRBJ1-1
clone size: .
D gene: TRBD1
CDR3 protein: CASSPQQGYGTEAFF
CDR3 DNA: TGTGCCAGCTCACCTCAACAGGGGTATGGCACTGAAGCTTTCTTT

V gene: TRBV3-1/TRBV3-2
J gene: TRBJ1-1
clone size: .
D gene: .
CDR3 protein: CASSRTGFGMNTEAFF
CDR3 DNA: TGTGCCAGCAGCCGAACAGGGTTCGGCATGAACACTGAAGCTTTCTTT

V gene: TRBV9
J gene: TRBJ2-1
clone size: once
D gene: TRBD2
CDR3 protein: CASSRREVQFF
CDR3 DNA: TGTGCCAGCAGCCGTCGGGAGGTGCAGTTCTTC

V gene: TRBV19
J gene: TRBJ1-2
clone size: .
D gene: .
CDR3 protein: CASTDPYREGYGYTF
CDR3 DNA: TGTGCCAGTACCGATCCCTACCGGGAAGGCTATGGCTACACCTTC

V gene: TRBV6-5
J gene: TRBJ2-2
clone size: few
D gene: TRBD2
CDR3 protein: CASTKREAGELFF
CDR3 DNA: TGTGCCAGCACGAAGCGGGAGGCCGGGGAGCTGTTTTTT

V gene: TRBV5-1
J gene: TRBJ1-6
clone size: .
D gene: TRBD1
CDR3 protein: CASSTGQYNSPLHF
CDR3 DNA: TGCGCCAGCAGCACGGGACAGTATAATTCACCCCTCCACTTT

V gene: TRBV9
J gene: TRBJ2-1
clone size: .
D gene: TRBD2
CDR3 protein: CASSAGTSGIHEQFF
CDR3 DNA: TGTGCCAGCAGCGCCGGGACTAGCGGGATCCATGAGCAGTTCTTC

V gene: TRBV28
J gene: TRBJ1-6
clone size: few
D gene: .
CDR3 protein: CASSPTGQGFGPPLHF
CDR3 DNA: TGTGCCAGCAGCCCTACGGGACAAGGCTTTGGTCCACCCCTCCACTTT

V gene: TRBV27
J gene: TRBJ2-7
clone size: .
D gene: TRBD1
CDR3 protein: CASTTWRDRDSYEQYF
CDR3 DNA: TGTGCCAGCACCACCTGGAGAGACAGGGACTCCTACGAGCAGTACTTC

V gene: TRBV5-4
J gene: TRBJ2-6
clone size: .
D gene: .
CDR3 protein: CASYRMGAGANVLTF
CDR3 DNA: TGTGCCAGCTACCGTATGGGCGCTGGGGCCAACGTCCTGACTTTC

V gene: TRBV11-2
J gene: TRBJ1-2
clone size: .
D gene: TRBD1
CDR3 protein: CASSPPLWDRGVSNYGYTF
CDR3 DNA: TGTGCCAGCAGCCCCCCCCTGTGGGACAGGGGTGTTTCTAACTATGGCTACACCTTC

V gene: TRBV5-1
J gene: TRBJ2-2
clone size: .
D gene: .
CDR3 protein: CASSLEETGELFF
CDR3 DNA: TGCGCCAGCAGCTTGGAGGAGACCGGGGAGCTGTTTTTT

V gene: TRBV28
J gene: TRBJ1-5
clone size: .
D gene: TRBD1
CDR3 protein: CASRRPGQGSRGNQPQHF
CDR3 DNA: TGTGCCAGCAGGCGCCCGGGACAGGGGTCCCGGGGCAATCAGCCCCAGCATTTT

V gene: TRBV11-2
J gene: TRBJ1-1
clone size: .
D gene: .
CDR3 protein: CASSLVRSGYTEAFF
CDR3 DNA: TGTGCCAGCAGCTTAGTCAGGTCAGGGTACACTGAAGCTTTCTTT

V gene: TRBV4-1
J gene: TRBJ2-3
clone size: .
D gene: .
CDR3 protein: CASSQEEGRSLKPDTQYF
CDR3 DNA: TGCGCCAGCAGCCAAGAAGAGGGCAGGTCCCTCAAGCCCGATACGCAGTATTTT

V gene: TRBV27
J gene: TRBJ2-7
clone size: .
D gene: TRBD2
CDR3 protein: CASSSLGAAGGPEQYF
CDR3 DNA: TGTGCCAGCAGTTCGTTAGGCGCGGCGGGAGGGCCCGAGCAGTACTTC

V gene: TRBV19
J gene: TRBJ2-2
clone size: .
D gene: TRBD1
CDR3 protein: CASSKDRERELFF
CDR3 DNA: TGTGCCAGTAGTAAGGACAGGGAGCGGGAGCTGTTTTTT

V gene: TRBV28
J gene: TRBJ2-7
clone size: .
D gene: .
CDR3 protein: CASSLTSGQWDEQYF
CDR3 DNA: TGTGCCAGCAGTTTAACGTCAGGGCAGTGGGACGAGCAGTACTTC

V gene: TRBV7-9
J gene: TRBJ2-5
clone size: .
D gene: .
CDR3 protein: CASSPMARVEETQYF
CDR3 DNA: TGTGCCAGCAGCCCCATGGCCAGGGTGGAGGAGACCCAGTACTTC

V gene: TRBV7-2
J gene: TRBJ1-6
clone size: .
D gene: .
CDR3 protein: CASSPLVYNSPLHF
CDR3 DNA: TGTGCCAGCAGCCCTCTAGTTTATAATTCACCCCTCCACTTT

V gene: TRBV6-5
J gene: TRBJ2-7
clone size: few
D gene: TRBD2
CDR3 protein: CATNYREDYEQYF
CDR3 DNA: TGTGCCACCAACTACCGGGAGGACTACGAGCAGTACTTC

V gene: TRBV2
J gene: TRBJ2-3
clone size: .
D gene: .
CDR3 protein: CASRSAVSTDTQYF
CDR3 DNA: TGTGCCAGCAGAAGTGCGGTTAGCACAGATACGCAGTATTTT

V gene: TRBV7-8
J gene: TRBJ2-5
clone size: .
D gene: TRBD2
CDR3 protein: CASSSSGRAGVRETQYF
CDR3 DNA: TGTGCCAGCAGCTCTAGCGGGAGGGCCGGGGTACGGGAGACCCAGTACTTC

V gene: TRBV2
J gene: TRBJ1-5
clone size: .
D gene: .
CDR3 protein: CASSVGGGGLGQPQHF
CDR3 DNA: TGTGCCAGCAGTGTGGGCGGTGGGGGCTTAGGTCAGCCCCAGCATTTT

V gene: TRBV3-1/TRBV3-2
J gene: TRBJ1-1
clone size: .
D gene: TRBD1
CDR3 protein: CASSQRDRSTEAFF
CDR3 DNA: TGTGCCAGCAGCCAACGGGACAGGAGCACTGAAGCTTTCTTT

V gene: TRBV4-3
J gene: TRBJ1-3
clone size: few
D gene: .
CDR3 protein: CASSQDPRSGNTIYF
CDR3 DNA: TGCGCCAGCAGCCAAGATCCCCGCTCTGGAAACACCATATATTTT

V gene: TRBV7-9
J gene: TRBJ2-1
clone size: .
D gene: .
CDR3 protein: CASRKQMALSGPYNEQFF
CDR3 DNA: TGTGCCAGCAGGAAACAAATGGCGCTAAGCGGCCCTTACAATGAGCAGTTCTTC

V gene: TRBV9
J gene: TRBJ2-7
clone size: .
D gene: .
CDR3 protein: CASSEGLNSYEQYF
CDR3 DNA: TGTGCCAGCAGCGAAGGACTGAACTCCTACGAGCAGTACTTC

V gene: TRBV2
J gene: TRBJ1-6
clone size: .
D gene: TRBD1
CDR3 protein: CASRRTGDTFFTLHF
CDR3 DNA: TGTGCCAGCAGGAGGACAGGGGACACCTTTTTCACCCTCCACTTT

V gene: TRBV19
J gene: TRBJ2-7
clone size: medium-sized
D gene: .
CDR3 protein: CASSIGGTEPYEQYF
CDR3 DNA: TGTGCCAGTAGTATAGGCGGGACAGAACCCTACGAGCAGTACTTC

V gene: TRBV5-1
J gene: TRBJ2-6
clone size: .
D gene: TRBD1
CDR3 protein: CASSLGQGGGANVLTF
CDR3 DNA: TGCGCCAGCAGCTTAGGACAGGGGGGCGGGGCCAACGTCCTGACTTTC

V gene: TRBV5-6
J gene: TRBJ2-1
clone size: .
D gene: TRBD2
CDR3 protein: CASIGGDYSYNEQFF
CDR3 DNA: TGTGCCAGCATCGGGGGGGACTACTCCTACAATGAGCAGTTCTTC

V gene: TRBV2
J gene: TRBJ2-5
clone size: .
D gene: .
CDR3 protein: CASSEAGREETQYF
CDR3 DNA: TGTGCCAGCAGTGAAGCGGGCAGGGAAGAGACCCAGTACTTC